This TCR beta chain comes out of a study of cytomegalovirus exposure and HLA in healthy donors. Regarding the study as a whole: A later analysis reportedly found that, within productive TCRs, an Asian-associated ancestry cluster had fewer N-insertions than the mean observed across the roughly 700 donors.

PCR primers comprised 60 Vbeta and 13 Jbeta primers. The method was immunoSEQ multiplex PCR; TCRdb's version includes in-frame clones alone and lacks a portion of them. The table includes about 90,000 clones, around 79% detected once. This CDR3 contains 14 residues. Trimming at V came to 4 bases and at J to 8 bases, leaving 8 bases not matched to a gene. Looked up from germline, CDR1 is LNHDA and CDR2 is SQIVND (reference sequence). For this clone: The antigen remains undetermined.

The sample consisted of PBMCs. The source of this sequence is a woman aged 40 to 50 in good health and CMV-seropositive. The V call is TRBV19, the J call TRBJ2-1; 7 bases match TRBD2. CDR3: CASSKLALPDEQFF. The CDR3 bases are TGTGCCAGTAGTAAACTAGCGCTACCCGATGAGCAGTTCTTC.